This T cell receptor (beta chain) was recorded in a study of blood T cell repertoires in COVID-19. About the research overall: The United States, Italy and Spain were the sources of the acute and convalescent COVID-19 samples.

With 6 bases removed from V and 1 base from J, the gap between germline ends came to 8 bases. This CDR3 is built from 14 residues. The germline V gene has CDR1 KGHDR and CDR2 SFDVKD. Study processing details: Estimates of nucleated cell counts were drawn from the amplification of reference gene primers. The table came from immunoSEQ multiplex PCR; TCRdb's copy has only in-frame clones and leaves some out. Clonal size and the V and J genes are those of that table, whereas D and trimming came from the DNA. The table shows about 160,000 clones, with over 65% occurring only once. V and J are TRBV24-1 and TRBJ2-2; D ambiguous. This clonotype originated in a man aged 65 to 85 with acute or convalescent COVID-19. The source material was peripheral blood. CDR3 sequence: CATSSRLNTGELFF. The CDR3, as DNA: TGTGCCACCAGTTCCCGACTGAACACCGGGGAGCTGTTTTTT.